The next 25 T cell receptor beta chains were all read from a single sample in a study of T cells after yellow fever vaccination. A single record per CDR3 protein comes from TCRdb applying MiXCR to the 5' RACE reads. This sample has 500,000 to 650,000 distinct CDR3 sequences, with 12% found just once. Sequenced here: PBMCs, sampled on the day of the yellow fever booster vaccination. These receptors all come from a man aged 25 to 40 who received the YFV17D yellow fever vaccine.

V usage is TRBV7-2 and J usage is TRBJ2-2; D gene uncertain. Germline CDR1 is SGHTA and CDR2 is FQGNSA. There are 17 residues in the CDR3. The V and J ends lost 2 bases and 4 bases respectively, with 17 bases between them. CDR3 sequence: CASSLTPPPSTTGELFF. The CDR3 DNA reads TGTGCCAGCAGCTTAACACCCCCCCCCAGTACCACCGGGGAGCTGTTTTTT.

This clonotype has a count of ten or more. The rearrangement links TRBV15 to TRBJ2-2, with 9 positions matching TRBD2. Germline lookup yields CDR1 LNHNV and CDR2 YYDKDF (reference sequence). V lost 6 bases and J lost 1; bases outside the gene matches: 9. This CDR3 has 17 residues. CDR3 region: CATRASGTVRNTGELFF. CDR3 DNA: TGTGCCACCAGGGCTAGCGGGACGGTGAGGAACACCGGGGAGCTGTTTTTT. Looking up the rest from reference TRBV15 and TRBJ2-2 gives the full variable domain: DAMVIQNPRYQVTQFGKPVTLSCSQTLNHNVMYWYQQKSSQAPKLLFHYYDKDFNNEADTPDNFQSRRPNTSFCFLDIRSPGLGDTAMYLCATRASGTVRNTGELFFGEGSRLTVL.

The chain links TRBV20-1 to TRBJ2-5; the match to TRBD1 covers 9 bases. After removal of 6 bases from V and 4 bases from J, the junction contained 15 bases not matched to a gene. Germline V CDR1 and CDR2: DFQATT, SNEGSKA (reference sequence). CDR3 length: 16 residues. In DNA, the CDR3 is TGCAGTGCCCGTATGTCGCCGGGACAGGGTCGAGAGACCCAGTACTTC. Translated, it gives CSARMSPGQGRETQYF.

J is TRBJ1-1 and V is TRBV6-5; TRBD1 is a possible D gene (6 bases). Germline V gene sequence: CDR1 MNHEY, CDR2 SVGAGI. With 2 bases removed from V and 1 base from J, the gap between germline ends came to 11 bases. CDR3 length equals 15 residues. The CDR3 bases are TGTGCCAGCAGTTACCTTACAGGGCGGAACACTGAAGCTTTCTTT. Protein product: CASSYLTGRNTEAFF.

This rearrangement joins TRBV7-9 to TRBJ2-2; D is uncertain. The CDR3 is made up of 11 amino acids. Germline lookup yields CDR1 SEHNR and CDR2 FQNEAQ (reference sequence). Trimming removed 10 bases at V and 4 bases at J, with 7 bases between. The CDR3 bases are TGTGCCATGCCCATCACCGGGGAGCTGTTTTTT. Amino acid sequence: CAMPITGELFF. Complete variable domain (other parts from reference TRBV7-9 and TRBJ2-2): DTGVSQNPRHKITKRGQNVTFRCDPISEHNRLYWYRQTLGQGPEFLTYFQNEAQLEKSRLLSDRFSAERPKGSFSTLEIQRTEQGDSAMYLCAMPITGELFFGEGSRLTVL.

A few counts support this clonotype. The rearrangement uses TRBV5-6 and TRBJ2-7; 12 positions match TRBD2. This CDR3 is built from 16 residues. V trimming: 0 bases; J trimming: 4 bases; junction bases outside the gene matches: 5. Per the germline V gene, CDR1 is SGHDT and CDR2 is YYEEEE. The CDR3 protein is CASSLGLLAGGYEQYF. As DNA, the CDR3 is TGTGCCAGCAGCTTGGGGTTACTAGCGGGAGGTTACGAGCAGTACTTC.

The chain recombines TRBV3-1 with TRBJ2-3; no clear D gene. The CDR3 spans 17 residues. Germline V lookup: CDR1 LGHDT, CDR2 YNNKEL (reference sequence). Trimming took off 5 bases at V and 1 base at J, with 19 bases between the two ends. DNA of the CDR3: TGTGCCAGCAGCAAGCAGGTCACTACCACGGGCACAGATACGCAGTATTTT. Encoded protein: CASSKQVTTTGTDTQYF.

This clonotype has a handful of counts. The gene calls are TRBV20-1 and TRBJ2-7; D gene unclear. V lost 6 bases to trimming and J lost 3 bases, with 9 bases between them. From germline, CDR1 is DFQATT and CDR2 SNEGSKA (reference sequence). The CDR3 covers 11 residues. CDR3 amino acids: CSARQNYEQYF. The CDR3 region has the DNA TGCAGTGCGAGGCAGAACTACGAGCAGTACTTC.

This clonotype has only a few counts. The J gene is TRBJ2-1, the V gene TRBV30; D is undetermined. Trimming cost V 2 bases and J 2 bases, with 10 bases left between them. The CDR3 totals 14 residues. The germline V gene encodes CDR1 GTSNPN and CDR2 SVGIG (reference sequence). As DNA, the CDR3 is TGTGCCTGGAGTCCTTCATCGGCCTACAATGAGCAGTTCTTC. Amino acid sequence: CAWSPSSAYNEQFF. The full variable domain, its missing parts supplied by reference TRBV30 and TRBJ2-1, is SQTIHQWPATLVQPVGSPLSLECTVEGTSNPNLYWYRQAAGRGLQLLFYSVGIGQISSEVPQNLSASRPQDRQFILSSKKLLLSDSGFYLCAWSPSSAYNEQFFGPGTRLTVL.

This clonotype came up a few times. The V call is TRBV12-3 or TRBV12-4, the J call TRBJ2-3, with D possibly being TRBD2 (5 bases). Trimming took 10 bases from V and 6 from J, leaving 14 bases between them. This CDR3 spans 12 amino acids. CDR3 region: CANKGRGDTQYF. As DNA, the CDR3 is TGTGCCAACAAAGGGCGCGGGGATACGCAGTATTTT.

The CDR3 sequence: CASSHRGETSGRRSYEQYF. In DNA, the CDR3 is TGTGCCAGCAGCCACCGAGGGGAGACTAGCGGGAGACGATCCTACGAGCAGTACTTC. The chain has TRBV11-2 and TRBJ2-7; 12 bases agree with TRBD2. V lost 5 bases to trimming and J lost 1 base; unmatched junction nucleotides: 15. This CDR3 contains 19 residues. Germline assignment: CDR1 SGHAT and CDR2 FQNNGV. The whole variable domain, filled in from reference TRBV11-2 and TRBJ2-7, reads EAGVAQSPRYKIIEKRQSVAFWCNPISGHATLYWYQQILGQGPKLLIQFQNNGVVDDSQLPKDRFSAERLKGVDSTLKIQPAKLEDSAVYLCASSHRGETSGRRSYEQYFGPGTRLTVT.

CDR3 amino acids: CAISSGQGTGELFF. The CDR3 DNA follows: TGTGCCATCAGTTCCGGACAGGGCACCGGGGAGCTGTTTTTT. J is TRBJ2-2 and V is TRBV10-3, with TRBD1 identical over 8 bases. The CDR3 loop spans 14 amino acids. Germline V CDR1 and CDR2: ENHRY, SYGVKD. Unmatched junction bases numbered 3, after V lost 5 bases and J lost 4 bases.

This clonotype was seen more than once but under ten times. This chain links TRBV2 with TRBJ2-7; perhaps TRBD1 as D (5 bases). Per germline, CDR1 SNHLY and CDR2 FYNNEI. V was cut by 4 bases and J by 2 bases, with 12 bases left in between. CDR3 length: 14 residues. The CDR3 loop reads CASSVRQGPYEQYF. In DNA, the CDR3 is TGTGCCAGCAGTGTACGGCAGGGTCCCTACGAGCAGTACTTC.

This clonotype was counted only a few times. The V and J genes are TRBV12-3 or TRBV12-4 and TRBJ2-2; no clear D gene. Trimming shortened V by 3 bases and J by 2 bases, and 10 bases separated the two germline ends. This CDR3 has 15 amino acids. The CDR3 protein is CASSLSPTNTGELFF. Here the CDR3 DNA reads TGTGCCAGCAGTTTGTCCCCCACTAACACCGGGGAGCTGTTTTTT.

This clonotype has more than one count but fewer than ten. The J gene is TRBJ2-4, the V gene TRBV20-1; D is possibly TRBD2 (5 bases). V shed 4 bases and J shed 7 bases, with 8 bases lying between them. Germline CDR1 DFQATT, CDR2 SNEGSKA (reference sequence). This CDR3 spans 11 amino acids. CDR3 nucleotides: TGCAGTGCTAAGACGGGGAACATTCAGTACTTC. It is translated as CSAKTGNIQYF.

The chain carries TRBV20-1 and TRBJ2-5, with 7 bases that match TRBD2. Germline V gives CDR1 DFQATT, CDR2 SNEGSKA (reference sequence). The CDR3 totals 13 residues. DNA of the CDR3: TGCAGCCAGTCCGGGGGGAGACAAGAGACCCAGTACTTC. Translated: CSQSGGRQETQYF.

The rearrangement links TRBV6-2 or TRBV6-3 to TRBJ2-6, with 7 bases aligning to TRBD1. The CDR3 is 15 residues long. In germline, CDR1 is MNHEY, CDR2 SVGEGT. The V segment lost 4 bases and the J segment 4 bases; nucleotides outside the gene matches: 4. CDR3 DNA: TGTGCCAGCAGTTCGACAGGGAAGGGGGCCAACGTCCTGACTTTC. Its translation is CASSSTGKGANVLTF.

The gene calls are TRBV7-9 and TRBJ2-1, with 11 nucleotides matching TRBD1. The CDR3 has 14 residues. The germline gives CDR1 SEHNR, CDR2 FQNEAQ (reference sequence). The J segment lost 7 bases and the V segment lost 8 bases, leaving 7 bases of the junction unmatched. The CDR3 DNA sequence: TGTGCCAGCTGGGCGGGACAGGGGGGTAATGAGCAGTTCTTC. It translates to CASWAGQGGNEQFF.

This clonotype came up a few times. The J gene is TRBJ2-2, the V gene TRBV9, with 9 bases lining up with TRBD2. The germline gives CDR1 SGDLS, CDR2 YYNGEE. CDR3 length equals 15 residues. V dropped 4 bases and J dropped 6; count of bases not matched to a gene: 7. DNA for the CDR3: TGTGCCAGCAGCCATAGCGGGAGTCTATCCGGGGAGCTGTTTTTT. This sequence encodes CASSHSGSLSGELFF. Full variable domain (outside the CDR3, taken from reference TRBV9 and TRBJ2-2): DSGVTQTPKHLITATGQRVTLRCSPRSGDLSVYWYQQSLDQGLQFLIQYYNGEERAKGNILERFSAQQFPDLHSELNLSSLELGDSALYFCASSHSGSLSGELFFGEGSRLTVL.

The V and J genes are TRBV4-3 and TRBJ2-7, with D possibly being TRBD2 (5 bases). Germline V gene data show CDR1 as LGHNA and CDR2 as YSLEER. CDR3 length: 14 amino acids. With 0 bases removed from V and 4 bases from J, the gap between germline ends came to 10 bases. The CDR3 reads CASSQDRSGYEQYF. The CDR3 nucleotides read TGCGCCAGCAGCCAAGATCGGAGCGGATACGAGCAGTACTTC.

The chain couples TRBV15 to TRBJ2-1; D ambiguous. In germline, CDR1 is LNHNV, CDR2 YYDKDF (reference sequence). The CDR3 is 13 amino acids. V was shortened by 1 base and J by 9 bases, with 10 bases between the two germline ends. The CDR3 sequence: CATSRGRTPEQFF. For the CDR3, the DNA is TGTGCCACCAGCAGAGGACGTACTCCTGAGCAGTTCTTC.

This clonotype has a handful of counts. The V gene is TRBV20-1, the J gene TRBJ2-5, with D maybe TRBD1 (6 bases). This CDR3 spans 15 amino acids. V was trimmed by 4 bases and J by 1 base, leaving 16 bases between them. From germline, CDR1 is DFQATT and CDR2 SNEGSKA (reference sequence). The CDR3 sequence: CSAKRGRFSQETQYF. CDR3 bases: TGCAGTGCTAAGAGGGGGAGATTTAGCCAAGAGACCCAGTACTTC.

J is TRBJ2-1 and V is TRBV12-3 or TRBV12-4; 8 bases align to TRBD2. Trimming removed 6 bases from V and 3 bases from J; junction bases left unmatched: 7. CDR3 length equals 15 residues. CDR3 nucleotides: TGTGCCAGCAGCACGGGACTAGTCTTCTACAATGAGCAGTTCTTC. Amino acid sequence: CASSTGLVFYNEQFF.

Only a few counts were recorded for this clonotype. Written as DNA, the CDR3 is TGTGCCAGCAGTCCCCTGGGGGGTTACGAGCAGTACTTC. Translation: CASSPLGGYEQYF. The chain uses TRBV28 and TRBJ2-7; maybe TRBD2 (6 bases). V lost 5 bases and J 4 bases, leaving 12 bases between the germline ends. There are 13 residues in the CDR3. CDR1 and CDR2 from the germline V gene are MDHEN and SYDVKM.

This clonotype was picked up many times. This sequence joins TRBV6-2 or TRBV6-3 and TRBJ2-1, with D possibly called TRBD1 or TRBD2 (6 bases each). Germline V gives CDR1 MNHEY, CDR2 SVGEGT. Trimming removed 7 bases at V and 2 bases at J, with 9 bases between. This CDR3 is 13 amino acids long. The CDR3 nucleotides are TGTGCCAGCATAGGGGGGACCTACAATGAGCAGTTCTTC. Amino acids: CASIGGTYNEQFF.